This T cell receptor (beta chain) was identified in a study of blood T cell repertoires in COVID-19. In the original analysis: Counts of nucleated cells, estimated from reference gene primer amplification, were obtained. Here immunoSEQ multiplex PCR was the method, and the copy in TCRdb shows in-frame clones only, minus some. V, J and clone size were drawn from that table, and D and trimming were deduced from the DNA. The sample gives roughly 250,000 clones, over 70% of which show up once; approximately 9% is in the top ten. V dropped 5 bases and J dropped 0 bases, with 23 bases sitting between them. The CDR3 length is 19 residues. CDR1 is MNHEY, CDR2 SMNVEV, per germline (reference sequence).

This sequence joins TRBV27 and TRBJ2-4, with a possible D match to TRBD1 (6 bases). Sequencing was carried out using peripheral blood. The origin of this receptor is a human donor in a cohort sampled during active COVID-19. This chain's CDR3 is CASSLRFNRVGEAKNIQYF. CDR3 DNA sequence: TGTGCCAGCAGTCTTCGTTTTAACAGGGTTGGAGAAGCCAAAAACATTCAGTACTTC.